The 23 T cell receptor beta chains below come from one sample, sequenced in a study of molecular identifiers for immune sequencing clone quantification. One entry per CDR3 protein results from TCRdb running MiXCR on the PCR reads. The sample lists tens of thousands of distinct CDR3 sequences; roughly 36% were seen once. The sample consisted of naive CD8+ T cells from blood, with Jurkat cell RNA spiked in. Subset given: FACS-sorted CD8+CD4-CCR7+CD45RA+ naive T cells. The receptors here all came from a human donor in good health. Some libraries in this study had Jurkat cell RNA spiked in.

This clonotype was observed at least ten times. This chain joins TRBV7-2 and TRBJ2-1; D may be TRBD2 (6 bases). Germline V gives CDR1 SGHTA, CDR2 FQGNSA. Trimming pared 9 bases from V and 4 bases from J, leaving 10 bases between. This CDR3 contains 12 residues. CDR3 in DNA: TGTGCCAGTAGTCGGGGGTACAATGAGCAGTTCTTC. Amino acids: CASSRGYNEQFF.

On this clonotype itself: Given a much more abundant clone one base away, this may be a read error. This chain connects TRBV6-2 or TRBV6-3 to TRBJ1-5; D gene unclear. The CDR3 contains 14 residues. The V gene's germline CDR1 is MNHEY and CDR2 SVGEGT. The CDR3 DNA sequence: TGTGCCTGCAGTTACTGGGAGGGAAGTCAGCCCCAGCATTTT. Translating it yields CACSYWEGSQPQHF.

A word on this clonotype: The junction departs from germline at one end; a sequencing error may be responsible. For the CDR3, the DNA is TGCGCCAGCAGCCCAGGACCGGGGACAGATACGCAGAATTTT. Translating gives CASSPGPGTDTQNF. This chain joins TRBV4-3 and TRBJ2-3; 7 nucleotides line up with TRBD1. The length of the CDR3 is 14 residues. The germline V gene has CDR1 LGHNA and CDR2 YSLEER.

This clonotype is labeled as medium-sized (0.01 to 0.1%). The rearrangement joins TRBV5-4 to TRBJ2-3; D not resolved. V was shortened by 0 bases and J by 6 bases, with 17 bases between the two germline ends. The CDR3 spans 16 residues. Per germline, CDR1 SGHNT and CDR2 YYREEE (reference sequence). CDR3 loop: CASSLDFARHRDTQYF. CDR3 coding DNA: TGTGCCAGCAGCTTGGATTTCGCCAGACACCGTGATACGCAGTATTTT.

The chain combines TRBV5-1 with TRBJ2-2, with D tentatively TRBD1 (6 bases). The germline V gene has CDR1 SGHRS and CDR2 YFSETQ. Trimming cost V 6 bases and J 7 bases, with 16 bases left between them. This CDR3 has 14 amino acids. This CDR3 is CASKGVGYGGELFF. CDR3 nucleotide sequence: TGCGCCAGCAAGGGGGTCGGCTACGGCGGGGAGCTGTTTTTT.

This chain joins TRBV7-8 and TRBJ2-1; 7 bases align to TRBD2. From germline, CDR1 is SGHVS and CDR2 FQNEAQ. J was trimmed by 0 bases and V by 5 bases; bases with no gene match: 10. The CDR3 spans 17 residues. This chain's CDR3 is CASSLPRDYGSYNEQFF. The CDR3 DNA sequence: TGTGCCAGCAGCCTCCCCCGGGACTACGGCTCCTACAATGAGCAGTTCTTC.

This chain connects TRBV20-1 to TRBJ2-2; 7 bases match TRBD2. Germline-derived CDR1 and CDR2 are DFQATT and SNEGSKA (reference sequence). V lost 3 bases to trimming and J lost 6 bases; unmatched junction nucleotides: 10. CDR3 length: 15 amino acids. The CDR3 bases are TGCAGTGCTAGTGAGATGGGGGGAGGGGCCGGGGAGCTGTTTTTT. Translation: CSASEMGGGAGELFF.

This chain joins TRBV20-1 and TRBJ2-1; D is unresolved. Trimming took 0 bases from V and 8 from J, leaving 11 bases between them. In germline, CDR1 is DFQATT, CDR2 SNEGSKA (reference sequence). The CDR3 loop spans 13 amino acids. The CDR3: CSARDGQHHEQFF. CDR3 nucleotide sequence: TGCAGTGCTAGAGATGGGCAGCACCATGAGCAGTTCTTC.

Note on this clonotype: A read error may explain this, as a much larger clone is one base away. V gene TRBV24-1 combines with J gene TRBJ2-2; 7 nucleotides match TRBD2. Per the germline V gene, CDR1 is KGHDR and CDR2 is SFDVKD. Losses at the gene ends were 9 bases for V and 6 bases for J; bases not matched to a gene: 3. This CDR3 spans 12 amino acids. CDR3 DNA: TGTGCCACCGGGAGGGGTGCCGGGGAGCTGTTTTTT. Its protein product is CATGRGAGELFF.

This chain links TRBV18 with TRBJ2-1; D is undetermined. The CDR3 covers 12 residues. CDR1 and CDR2 from the germline V gene are KGHSH and LQKENI. V was shortened by 3 bases and J by 2 bases, with 2 bases between the two germline ends. As DNA, the CDR3 is TGTGCCAGCTCACCGCCCTACAATGAGCAGTTCTTC. Its protein product is CASSPPYNEQFF.

Worth noting for this clonotype: This may come from a read error, since a much larger clone is one base off. J is TRBJ2-6 and V is TRBV5-3, with D perhaps matching TRBD2 (5 bases). Being an ORF, TRBV5-3 has a function that is uncertain. This CDR3 comprises 14 residues. The CDR3 spells CATGEEAGANVLTF. The DNA for the CDR3 is TGTGCAACCGGAGAGGAGGCCGGGGCCAACGTCCTGACTTTC.

This clonotype was seen a single time. This clone may be a read error of a much larger clone one base away. The chain's CDR3 is CCASASLVLRGQETQYF. In nucleotides, the CDR3 is TGCTGTGCTAGTGCCTCCCTAGTATTGAGGGGCCAAGAGACCCAGTACTTC. This chain joins TRBV20-1 and TRBJ2-5; perhaps D is TRBD1 or TRBD2 (5 bases each). This CDR3 comprises 17 residues. The germline gives CDR1 DFQATT, CDR2 SNEGSKA (reference sequence).

This clonotype was seen ten or more times. The chain links TRBV28 to TRBJ2-7, with a tentative D call TRBD2 (6 bases). The V end was cut by 2 bases, the J end by 1 base, with 9 bases between. The CDR3 totals 14 residues. Germline values: CDR1 MDHEN, CDR2 SYDVKM. The CDR3 nucleotides read TGTGCCAGCAGTTTACCCGGGACTTCCTACGAGCAGTACTTC. It codes for CASSLPGTSYEQYF.

This chain uses TRBV19 with TRBJ2-7, with 13 bases aligning to TRBD2. Germline-derived CDR1 and CDR2 are LNHDA and SQIVND (reference sequence). This CDR3 region has 17 residues. With V trimmed by 6 bases and J by 5 bases, 13 bases remained unmatched. The CDR3 DNA reads as TGTGCCAGTAGCTGGACTAGCGGGAGAAGCCCCAGAAACGAGCAGTACTTC. Residues: CASSWTSGRSPRNEQYF. Looking up the rest from reference TRBV19 and TRBJ2-7 gives the full variable domain: DGGITQSPKYLFRKEGQNVTLSCEQNLNHDAMYWYRQDPGQGLRLIYYSQIVNDFQKGDIAEGYSVSREKKESFPLTVTSAQKNPTAFYLCASSWTSGRSPRNEQYFGPGTRLTVT.

This clonotype appeared once. This sequence joins TRBV15 and TRBJ2-6; D perhaps matches TRBD2 (5 bases). Germline V gene data show CDR1 as LNHNV and CDR2 as YYDKDF (reference sequence). V lost 5 bases and J lost 5, with 22 bases in between. This CDR3 contains 18 residues. This CDR3 is CATSPRGRTYSWANVLTF. CDR3 sequence (DNA): TGTGCCACCAGCCCAAGAGGGCGCACCTACTCATGGGCCAACGTCCTGACTTTC.

The J gene is TRBJ2-1, the V gene TRBV28, with D unclear. Germline V lookup: CDR1 MDHEN, CDR2 SYDVKM. This CDR3 is 14 amino acids long. The V gene lost 5 bases and the J gene lost 5 bases, with 13 bases spanning the gap. The CDR3 DNA reads as TGTGCCAGCAGTCTCTGGACGAAACACAATGAGCAGTTCTTC. Its protein is CASSLWTKHNEQFF.

A note on this clonotype: Possible read error: a much larger clone is one base away. The rearrangement links TRBV6-2 or TRBV6-3 to TRBJ2-2; no clear D. The CDR3 runs to 12 residues. The V and J ends lost 3 bases and 7 bases respectively, with 6 bases between them. CDR1 is MNHEY, CDR2 SVGEGT, per germline. CDR3 sequence reads: CASSYRNGELFF. The CDR3, as DNA: TGTGCCAGCAGTTATCGGAACGGGGAGCTGTTTTTT.

This clonotype was seen at least ten times. The CDR3 sequence: CASKTAVSTDTQYF. The CDR3, as DNA: TGCGCCAGCAAGACGGCTGTCAGCACAGATACGCAGTATTTT. This chain links TRBV5-1 with TRBJ2-3; D remains unclear. Germline V gene sequence: CDR1 SGHRS, CDR2 YFSETQ. CDR3 size: 14 residues. V lost 6 bases and J lost 0, with 11 bases in between.

The chain couples TRBV10-3 to TRBJ2-3, with unresolved D. V was trimmed by 0 bases and J by 10 bases, leaving 20 bases between them. The germline V gene encodes CDR1 ENHRY and CDR2 SYGVKD. The CDR3 is 16 amino acids. CDR3 protein: CAISESMGSSPPSQYF. CDR3 sequence (DNA): TGTGCCATCAGTGAGTCGATGGGGTCCTCTCCCCCTTCGCAGTATTTT.

The sample holds many counts of this clonotype. This rearrangement joins TRBV28 to TRBJ2-3, with a tentative D call TRBD2 (5 bases). V was clipped by 2 bases and J by 3 bases, with 9 bases between them. CDR3 length equals 14 residues. From germline, CDR1 is MDHEN and CDR2 SYDVKM. The CDR3 nucleotides read TGTGCCAGCAGTTTACTGAGGGAAACAGATACGCAGTATTTT. This gives the protein CASSLLRETDTQYF.

The chain carries TRBV28 and TRBJ2-3, with 8 bases lining up with TRBD1. Trimming took 4 bases from V and 4 from J; bases not matched to a gene: 13. In germline, CDR1 is MDHEN, CDR2 SYDVKM. This CDR3 is 17 amino acids long. CDR3 protein: CASSSYMETGGSDTQYF. As DNA, the CDR3 is TGTGCCAGCAGTTCCTATATGGAAACAGGGGGATCAGATACGCAGTATTTT.

A word on this clonotype: This clone may be a read error of a much larger clone one base away. The gene calls are TRBV29-1 and TRBJ2-3; D gene ambiguous. The CDR3 has 13 residues. Trimming pared 4 bases from V and 2 bases from J, leaving 10 bases between. CDR1 and CDR2 (germline): SQVTM, ANQGSEA. The CDR3 reads CSVAVGNTDTQYF. CDR3 sequence (DNA): TGCAGCGTTGCAGTGGGCAACACAGATACGCAGTATTTT.

V gene TRBV6-1 combines with J gene TRBJ2-5; D may match TRBD1 or TRBD2 (5 bases each). Per the germline V gene, CDR1 is MNHNS and CDR2 is SASEGT. The CDR3 loop spans 14 amino acids. Deletions cut 4 bases from V and 1 base from J, with 10 bases between. Here the CDR3 DNA reads TGTGCCAGCAGTGGGGACGGGGCCCAAGAGACCCAGTACTTC. Its protein is CASSGDGAQETQYF.